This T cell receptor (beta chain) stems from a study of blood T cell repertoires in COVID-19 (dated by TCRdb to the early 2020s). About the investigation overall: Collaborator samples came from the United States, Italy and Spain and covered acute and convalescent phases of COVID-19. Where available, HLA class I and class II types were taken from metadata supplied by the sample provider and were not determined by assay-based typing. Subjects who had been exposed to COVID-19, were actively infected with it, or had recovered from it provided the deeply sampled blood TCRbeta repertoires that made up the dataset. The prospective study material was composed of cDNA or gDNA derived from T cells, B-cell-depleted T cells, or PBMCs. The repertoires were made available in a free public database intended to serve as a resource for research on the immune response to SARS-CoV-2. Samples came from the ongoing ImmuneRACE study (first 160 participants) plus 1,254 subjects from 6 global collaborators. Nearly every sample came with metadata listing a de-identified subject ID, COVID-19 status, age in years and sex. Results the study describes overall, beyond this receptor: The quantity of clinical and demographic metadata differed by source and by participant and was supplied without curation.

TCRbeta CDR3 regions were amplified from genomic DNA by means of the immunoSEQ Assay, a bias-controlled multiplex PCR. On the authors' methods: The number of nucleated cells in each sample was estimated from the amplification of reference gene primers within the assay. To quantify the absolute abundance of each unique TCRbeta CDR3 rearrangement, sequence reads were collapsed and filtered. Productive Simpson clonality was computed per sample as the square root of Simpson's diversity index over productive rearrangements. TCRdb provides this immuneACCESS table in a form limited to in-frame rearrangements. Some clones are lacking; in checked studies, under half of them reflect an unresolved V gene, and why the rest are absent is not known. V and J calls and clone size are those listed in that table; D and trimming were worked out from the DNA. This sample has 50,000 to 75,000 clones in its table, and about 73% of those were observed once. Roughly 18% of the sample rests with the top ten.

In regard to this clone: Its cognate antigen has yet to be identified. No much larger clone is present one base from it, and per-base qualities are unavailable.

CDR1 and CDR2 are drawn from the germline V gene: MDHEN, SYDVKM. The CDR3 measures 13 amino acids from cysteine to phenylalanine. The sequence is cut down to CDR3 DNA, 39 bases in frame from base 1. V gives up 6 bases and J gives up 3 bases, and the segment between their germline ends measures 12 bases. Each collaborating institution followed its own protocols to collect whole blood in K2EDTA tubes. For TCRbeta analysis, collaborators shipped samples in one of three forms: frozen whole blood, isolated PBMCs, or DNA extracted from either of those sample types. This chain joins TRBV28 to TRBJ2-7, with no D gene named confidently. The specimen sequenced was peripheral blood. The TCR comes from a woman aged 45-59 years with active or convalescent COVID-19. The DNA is TGTGCCAGCAGACTGGGCCTCCACTACGAGCAGTACTTC. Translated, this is CASRLGLHYEQYF. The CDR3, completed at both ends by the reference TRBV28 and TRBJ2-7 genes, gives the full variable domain DVKVTQSSRYLVKRTGEKVFLECVQDMDHENMFWYRQDPGLGLRLIYFSYDVKMKEKGDIPEGYSVSREKKERFSLILESASTNQTSMYLCASRLGLHYEQYFGPGTRLTVT.